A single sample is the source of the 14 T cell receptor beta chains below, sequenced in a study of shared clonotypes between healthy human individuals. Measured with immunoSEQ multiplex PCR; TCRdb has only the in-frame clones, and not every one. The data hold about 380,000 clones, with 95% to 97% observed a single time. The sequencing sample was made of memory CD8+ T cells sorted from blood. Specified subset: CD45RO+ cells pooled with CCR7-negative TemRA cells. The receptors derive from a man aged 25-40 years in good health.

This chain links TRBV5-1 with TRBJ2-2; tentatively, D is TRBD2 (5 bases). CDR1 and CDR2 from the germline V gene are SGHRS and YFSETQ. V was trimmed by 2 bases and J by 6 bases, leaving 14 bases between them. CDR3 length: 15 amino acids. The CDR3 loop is CASSFVRDLAGELFF. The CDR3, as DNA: TGCGCCAGCAGCTTTGTGAGGGATCTGGCCGGGGAGCTGTTTTTT.

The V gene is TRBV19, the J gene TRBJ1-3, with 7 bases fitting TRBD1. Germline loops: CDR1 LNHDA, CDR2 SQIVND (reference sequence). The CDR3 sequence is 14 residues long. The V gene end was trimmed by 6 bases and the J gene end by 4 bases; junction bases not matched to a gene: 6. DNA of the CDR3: TGTGCCAGTAGGACACAGGGGCTGGGAAACACCATATATTTT. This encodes CASRTQGLGNTIYF.

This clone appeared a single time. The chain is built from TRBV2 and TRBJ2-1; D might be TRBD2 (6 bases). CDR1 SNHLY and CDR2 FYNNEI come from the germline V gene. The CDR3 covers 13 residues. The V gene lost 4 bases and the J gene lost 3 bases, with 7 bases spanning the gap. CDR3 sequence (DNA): TGTGCCAGCAGTGGGGAGGACTACAATGAGCAGTTCTTC. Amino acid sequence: CASSGEDYNEQFF.

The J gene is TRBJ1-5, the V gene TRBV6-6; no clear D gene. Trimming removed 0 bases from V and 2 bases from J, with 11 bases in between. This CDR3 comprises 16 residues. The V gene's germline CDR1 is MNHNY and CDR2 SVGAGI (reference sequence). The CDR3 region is CASSYSTERGNQPQHF. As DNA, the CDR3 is TGTGCCAGCAGTTACTCGACCGAAAGGGGCAATCAGCCCCAGCATTTT.

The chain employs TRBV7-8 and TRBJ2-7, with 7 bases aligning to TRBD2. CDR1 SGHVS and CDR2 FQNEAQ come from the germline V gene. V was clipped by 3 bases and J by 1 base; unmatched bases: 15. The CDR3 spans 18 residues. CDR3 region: CASSFGDGMWGGSYEQYF. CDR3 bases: TGTGCCAGCAGCTTCGGGGACGGTATGTGGGGAGGGTCCTACGAGCAGTACTTC.

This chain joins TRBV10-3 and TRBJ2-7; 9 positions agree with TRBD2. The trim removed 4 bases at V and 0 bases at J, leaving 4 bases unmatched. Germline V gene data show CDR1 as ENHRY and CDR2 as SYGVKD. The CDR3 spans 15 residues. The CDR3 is CAISALAGSSYEQYF. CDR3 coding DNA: TGTGCCATCAGTGCACTAGCGGGCAGCTCCTACGAGCAGTACTTC.

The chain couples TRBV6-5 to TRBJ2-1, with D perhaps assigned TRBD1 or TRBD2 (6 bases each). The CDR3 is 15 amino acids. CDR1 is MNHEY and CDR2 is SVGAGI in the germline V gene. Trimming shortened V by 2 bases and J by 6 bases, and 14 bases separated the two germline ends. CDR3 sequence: CASSYRGRRINEQFF. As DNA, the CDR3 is TGTGCCAGCAGTTACCGGGGGCGCCGGATCAATGAGCAGTTCTTC.

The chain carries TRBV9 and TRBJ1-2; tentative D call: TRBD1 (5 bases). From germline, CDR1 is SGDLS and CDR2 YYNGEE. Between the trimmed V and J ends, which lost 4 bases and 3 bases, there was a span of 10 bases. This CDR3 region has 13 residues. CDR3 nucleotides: TGTGCCAGCAGCCCCCAGGGTGACTATGGCTACACCTTC. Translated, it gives CASSPQGDYGYTF.

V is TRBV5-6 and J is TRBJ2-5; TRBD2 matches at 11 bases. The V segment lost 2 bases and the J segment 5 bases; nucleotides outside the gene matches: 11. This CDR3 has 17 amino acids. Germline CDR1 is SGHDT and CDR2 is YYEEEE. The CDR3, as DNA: TGTGCCAGCAGCTTAGGAGGAAAGGGACTAGCGGCCGAGACCCAGTACTTC. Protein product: CASSLGGKGLAAETQYF.

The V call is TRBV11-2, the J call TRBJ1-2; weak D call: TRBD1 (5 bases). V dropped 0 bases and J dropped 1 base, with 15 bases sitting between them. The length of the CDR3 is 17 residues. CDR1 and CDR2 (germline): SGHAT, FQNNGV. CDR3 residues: CASSLDLETAINYGYTF. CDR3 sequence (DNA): TGTGCCAGCAGCTTAGATCTTGAGACAGCGATTAACTATGGCTACACCTTC.

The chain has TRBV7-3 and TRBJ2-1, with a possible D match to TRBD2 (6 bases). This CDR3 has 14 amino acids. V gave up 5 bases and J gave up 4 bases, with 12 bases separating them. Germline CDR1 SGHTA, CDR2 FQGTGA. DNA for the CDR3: TGTGCCAGCAGCCGGGACTCCCATTACAATGAGCAGTTCTTC. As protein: CASSRDSHYNEQFF.

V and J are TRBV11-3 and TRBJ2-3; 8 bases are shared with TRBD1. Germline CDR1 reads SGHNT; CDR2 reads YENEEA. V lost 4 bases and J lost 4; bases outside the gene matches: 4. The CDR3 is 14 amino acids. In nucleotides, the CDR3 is TGTGCCAGCAGCTCTGGACAGGGAGCAGATACGCAGTATTTT. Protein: CASSSGQGADTQYF.

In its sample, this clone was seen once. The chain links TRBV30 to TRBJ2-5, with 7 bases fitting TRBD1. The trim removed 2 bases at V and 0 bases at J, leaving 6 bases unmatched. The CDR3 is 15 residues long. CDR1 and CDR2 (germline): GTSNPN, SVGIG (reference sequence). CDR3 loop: CAWSHRGWYQETQYF. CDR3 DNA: TGTGCCTGGAGTCACAGGGGTTGGTACCAAGAGACCCAGTACTTC. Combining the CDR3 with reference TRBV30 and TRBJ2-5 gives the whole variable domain SQTIHQWPATLVQPVGSPLSLECTVEGTSNPNLYWYRQAAGRGLQLLFYSVGIGQISSEVPQNLSASRPQDRQFILSSKKLLLSDSGFYLCAWSHRGWYQETQYFGPGTRLLVL.

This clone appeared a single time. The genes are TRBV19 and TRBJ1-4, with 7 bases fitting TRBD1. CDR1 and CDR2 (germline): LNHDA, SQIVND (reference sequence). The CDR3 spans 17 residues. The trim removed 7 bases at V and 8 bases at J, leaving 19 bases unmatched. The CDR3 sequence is CASTMGTAPGGFEKLFF. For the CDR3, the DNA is TGTGCCAGTACCATGGGGACAGCGCCTGGAGGATTCGAAAAACTGTTTTTT.